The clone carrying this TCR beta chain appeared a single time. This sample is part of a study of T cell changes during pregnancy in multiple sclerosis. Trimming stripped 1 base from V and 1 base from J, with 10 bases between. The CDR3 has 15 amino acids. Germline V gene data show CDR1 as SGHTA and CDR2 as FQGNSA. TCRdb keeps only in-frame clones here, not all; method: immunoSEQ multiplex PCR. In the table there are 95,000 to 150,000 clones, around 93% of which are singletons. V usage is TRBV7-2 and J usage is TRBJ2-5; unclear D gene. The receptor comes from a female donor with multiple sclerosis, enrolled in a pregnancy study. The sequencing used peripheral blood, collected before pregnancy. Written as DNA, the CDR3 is TGTGCCAGCAGCTTAGTAGCAAGTCCCCAAGAGACCCAGTACTTC. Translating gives CASSLVASPQETQYF.